A selection of T cell receptor beta chains follows, all from one sample in a study of blood T cell repertoires in COVID-19. Repertoires were generated with immunoSEQ multiplex PCR, while TCRdb's copy carries only in-frame clones and drops some. The sample shows about 250,000 clones, nearly 90% of them seen only once. Sequencing was done on a sample of peripheral blood. The source of these receptors is a man between 18 and 29 years old with active or convalescent COVID-19. Each CDR3 is given with its conserved first and last residue. Each record gives: J gene, D gene, clone size, V gene, CDR3 length, CDR3 DNA, CDR3 protein. D genes are given only for firm matches. Clone size is stated in some rows and not others, as once, few, many or a class when expanded.

>TRBJ1-1|TRBD1|.|TRBV19|14
TGTGCCAGTAGTAGGGACAGGGGTGCCACTGAAGCTTTCTTT
CASSRDRGATEAFF
>TRBJ2-7|.|.|TRBV5-1|14
TGCGCCAGCAGCTTGGCGCTAGCTAGGGACGAGCAGTACTTC
CASSLALARDEQYF
>TRBJ2-3|TRBD1|.|TRBV3-1/TRBV3-2|14
TGTGCCAGCAGCCGGGACAGGGGCACAGATACGCAGTATTTT
CASSRDRGTDTQYF
>TRBJ1-6|.|few|TRBV27|12
TGTGCCAGCTCATTCTATAATTCACCCCTCCACTTT
CASSFYNSPLHF
>TRBJ2-1|.|.|TRBV24-1|15
TGTGCCACAGAGGCAAGCGGGCAGACAATCAATGAGCAGTTCTTC
CATEASGQTINEQFF
>TRBJ2-2|.|.|TRBV7-3|16
TGTGCCAGCAGCTTACAATCAGGGTTGAGCGCCGGGGAGCTGTTTTTT
CASSLQSGLSAGELFF
>TRBJ1-3|.|.|TRBV21-1|16
TGTGCCAGCAGCAAAGCTGTAGGAGACCTTGGAAACACCATATATTTT
CASSKAVGDLGNTIYF
>TRBJ1-2|.|.|TRBV7-2|12
TGTGCCAGCAGTTTTAATAACTATGGCTACACCTTC
CASSFNNYGYTF
>TRBJ1-1|.|.|TRBV4-1|15
TGCGCCAGCCGAAATATCGGGAGTGTGGACACTGAAGCTTTCTTT
CASRNIGSVDTEAFF
>TRBJ2-1|.|.|TRBV3-1/TRBV3-2|15
TGTGCCAGCAGCCAAGGGAATACTAGTCACAATGAGCAGTTCTTC
CASSQGNTSHNEQFF
>TRBJ2-1|.|.|TRBV7-9|11
TGTGCCAGCAGCTTAGGAGGGCCGGAGTTCTTC
CASSLGGPEFF
>TRBJ1-1|.|.|TRBV21-1|15
TGTGCCAGCAGCAGAGGACAGGCCTTGAACACTGAAGCTTTCTTT
CASSRGQALNTEAFF
>TRBJ1-4|TRBD1|.|TRBV25-1|15
TGTGCCAGCAGTGAGGACAGGGGGACTAATGAAAAACTGTTTTTT
CASSEDRGTNEKLFF
>TRBJ1-5|TRBD1|.|TRBV6-6|14
TGTGCCAGCACCTCGGGACAGATTAATCAGCCCCAGCATTTT
CASTSGQINQPQHF
>TRBJ2-1|.|.|TRBV6-2/TRBV6-3|16
TGTGCCAGCAGTCAGCCGGGACTCCGTACCTACAATGAGCAGTTCTTC
CASSQPGLRTYNEQFF
>TRBJ2-1|TRBD1|.|TRBV15|19
TGTGCCACCAGCAGAGATCGAGGCCAGGGGGCGCCGATAGGCAATGAGCAGTTCTTC
CATSRDRGQGAPIGNEQFF
>TRBJ2-5|TRBD2|.|TRBV4-2|15
TGTGCCAGCAGCGGATGGTGGGAGGGCCAAGAGACCCAGTACTTC
CASSGWWEGQETQYF
>TRBJ2-3|.|once|TRBV19|14
TGTGCCAGTGGGTCTAGGGAGACCACAGATACGCAGTATTTT
CASGSRETTDTQYF
>TRBJ1-1|.|.|TRBV19|13
TGTGCCAGTAGTCCACGCCGGGACACTGAAGCTTTCTTT
CASSPRRDTEAFF
>TRBJ2-7|.|.|TRBV4-3|15
TGCGCCAGCAGCCAGTACGGGACTGGGGACTACGAGCAGTACTTC
CASSQYGTGDYEQYF
>TRBJ1-2|.|.|TRBV2|11
TGTGCCAGCAGTGTTTCAGGGGAGCACACCTTC
CASSVSGEHTF
>TRBJ1-5|.|.|TRBV7-8|16
TGTGCCAGCAGCTTAGGGGTACAGGGTTCCAATCAGCCCCAGCATTTT
CASSLGVQGSNQPQHF
>TRBJ1-2|TRBD1|.|TRBV9|17
TGTGCCAGCAGCGCAGGGGGGACAGGGAGTCTTGGACGAGGCTACACCTTC
CASSAGGTGSLGRGYTF
>TRBJ1-5|.|.|TRBV4-3|13
TGCGCCAGCAGCCAAGATCTCGGTCAGCCCCAGCATTTT
CASSQDLGQPQHF
>TRBJ2-6|TRBD1|.|TRBV7-8|16
TGTGCCAGCGCCGGGACAGGGTTCTCTGGGGCCAACGTCCTGACTTTC
CASAGTGFSGANVLTF
>TRBJ2-3|.|.|TRBV3-1/TRBV3-2|16
TGTGCCAGCAGCCACCGCGGAAGGAGAGGAGCAGATACGCAGTATTTT
CASSHRGRRGADTQYF
>TRBJ2-5|.|once|TRBV7-9|16
TGTGCCAGCAGCTTAGAGTCAGCTTATTCTAGGGAGACCCAGTACTTC
CASSLESAYSRETQYF
>TRBJ2-2|TRBD1|.|TRBV5-4|15
TGTGCCAGCAGCCTGGGACAGGGGGCCGGCGGGGAGCTGTTTTTT
CASSLGQGAGGELFF
>TRBJ1-1|TRBD1|.|TRBV6-5|15
TGTGCCAGCAGTAAAACTGGGACAGGGAACACTGAAGCTTTCTTT
CASSKTGTGNTEAFF
>TRBJ2-3|TRBD1|.|TRBV9|16
TGTGCCAGCAGCGCCGCAGGGGGTGATAGCACAGATACGCAGTATTTT
CASSAAGGDSTDTQYF
>TRBJ2-7|TRBD1|.|TRBV28|14
TGTGCCAGCAGTTCACCCGGGACAGGGAACGAGCAGTACTTC
CASSSPGTGNEQYF
>TRBJ2-7|.|.|TRBV14|11
TGTGCCAGCAGCCAAATCTCCGAGCAGTACTTC
CASSQISEQYF
>TRBJ1-1|.|once|TRBV30|12
TGTGCCTCAGACCGGGGGAACACTGAAGCTTTCTTT
CASDRGNTEAFF
>TRBJ2-5|TRBD1|.|TRBV11-3|17
TGTGCCAGCAGCCCCGGGACAGGGAGGGAGAGAGAAGAGACCCAGTACTTC
CASSPGTGREREETQYF
>TRBJ1-5|.|.|TRBV28|16
TGTGCCAGCAGGACGGGGGGATGGGGTGTGGGTCAGCCCCAGCATTTT
CASRTGGWGVGQPQHF
>TRBJ1-1|TRBD1|.|TRBV18|14
TGTGCCAGCTCACCGGACAGGGAAACTGCTGAAGCTTTCTTT
CASSPDRETAEAFF
>TRBJ2-7|.|.|TRBV7-9|11
TGTGCCAGCAGCTCCACCTACGAGCAGTACTTC
CASSSTYEQYF